This T cell receptor (beta chain) was identified during a study of T cells after yellow fever vaccination. Regarding the study as a whole: Re-detected after boosting: most primary clones, more than 95% of CD4 and 80% to 90% of CD8. Within FACS-sorted repertoires, abundant clonotypes contaminating from the bulk population could be present. Peaking faster, on day 5 versus 15, the secondary response was nonetheless weaker.

This clonotype occurred a few times. Its target is not known. TCRdb used MiXCR to reprocess the 5' RACE reads, holding one entry per CDR3 protein. The table lists about 170,000 distinct CDR3 sequences, around 10% of them singletons. Germline V gene sequence: CDR1 MNHNY, CDR2 SVGAGI (reference sequence). The CDR3 contains 14 residues. V lost 0 bases and J 6 bases, leaving 8 bases between the germline ends. The receptor comes from a man between 18 and 35 years old who received the YFV17D yellow fever vaccine. Specimen: CD8+ T cells sorted from PBMCs, collected 15 days after the yellow fever booster vaccination. The gene calls are TRBV6-6 and TRBJ2-2; D may correspond to TRBD1 or TRBD2 (5 bases each). CDR3 in DNA: TGTGCCAGCAGTTACTCGTTGGGGGCCGGGGAGCTGTTTTTT. Residues: CASSYSLGAGELFF.